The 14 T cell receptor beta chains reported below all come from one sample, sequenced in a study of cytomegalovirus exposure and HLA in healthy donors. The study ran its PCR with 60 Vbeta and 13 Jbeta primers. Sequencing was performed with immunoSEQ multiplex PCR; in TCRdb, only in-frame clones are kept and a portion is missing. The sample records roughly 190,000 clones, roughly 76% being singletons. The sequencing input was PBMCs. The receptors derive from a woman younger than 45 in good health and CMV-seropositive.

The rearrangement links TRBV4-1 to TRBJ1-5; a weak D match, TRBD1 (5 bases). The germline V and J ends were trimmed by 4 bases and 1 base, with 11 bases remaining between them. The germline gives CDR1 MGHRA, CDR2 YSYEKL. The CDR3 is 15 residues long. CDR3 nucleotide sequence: TGCGCCAGCAGCCTAAAGGGGTTAAGCAATCAGCCCCAGCATTTT. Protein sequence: CASSLKGLSNQPQHF.

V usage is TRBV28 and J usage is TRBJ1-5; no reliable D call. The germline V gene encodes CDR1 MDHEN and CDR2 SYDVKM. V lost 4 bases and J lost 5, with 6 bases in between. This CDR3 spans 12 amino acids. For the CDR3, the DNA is TGTGCCAGCAGTTCGGGTGATCAGCCCCAGCATTTT. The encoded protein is CASSSGDQPQHF.

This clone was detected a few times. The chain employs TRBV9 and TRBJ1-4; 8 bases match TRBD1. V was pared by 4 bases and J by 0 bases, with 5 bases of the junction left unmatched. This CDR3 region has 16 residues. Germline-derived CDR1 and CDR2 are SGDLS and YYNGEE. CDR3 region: CASSIGQGATNEKLFF. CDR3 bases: TGTGCCAGCAGCATCGGACAGGGTGCAACTAATGAAAAACTGTTTTTT.

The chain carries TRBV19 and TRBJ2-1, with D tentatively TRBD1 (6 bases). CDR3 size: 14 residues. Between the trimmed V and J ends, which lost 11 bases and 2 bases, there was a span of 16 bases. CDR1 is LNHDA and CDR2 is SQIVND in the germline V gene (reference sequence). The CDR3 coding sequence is TGTGCCTCCACGGGGCAGGGGACCTACAATGAGCAGTTCTTC. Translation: CASTGQGTYNEQFF.

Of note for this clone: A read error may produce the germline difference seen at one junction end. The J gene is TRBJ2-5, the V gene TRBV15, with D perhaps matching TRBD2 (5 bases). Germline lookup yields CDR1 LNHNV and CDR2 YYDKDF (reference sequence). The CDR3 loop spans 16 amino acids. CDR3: CVTSRLSSGSGETQYF. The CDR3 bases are TGTGTCACCAGCAGATTGAGTTCAGGTTCGGGGGAGACCCAGTACTTC.

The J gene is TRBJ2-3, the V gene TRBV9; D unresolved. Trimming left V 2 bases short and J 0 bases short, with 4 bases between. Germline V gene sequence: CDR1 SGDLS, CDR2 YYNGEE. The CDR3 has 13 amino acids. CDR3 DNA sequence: TGTGCCAGCAGCGTGAGTAGCACAGATACGCAGTATTTT. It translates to CASSVSSTDTQYF. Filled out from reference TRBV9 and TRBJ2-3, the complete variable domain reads DSGVTQTPKHLITATGQRVTLRCSPRSGDLSVYWYQQSLDQGLQFLIQYYNGEERAKGNILERFSAQQFPDLHSELNLSSLELGDSALYFCASSVSSTDTQYFGPGTRLTVL.

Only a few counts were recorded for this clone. Written as DNA, the CDR3 is TGTGCCAGCGGCGGCGGTAGCGTACCCTACGAGCAGTACTTC. This translates into CASGGGSVPYEQYF. The rearrangement links TRBV7-3 to TRBJ2-7; D may be TRBD2 (5 bases). CDR3 length: 14 amino acids. Trimming took off 8 bases at V and 2 bases at J, with 16 bases between the two ends. CDR1 SGHTA and CDR2 FQGTGA come from the germline V gene.

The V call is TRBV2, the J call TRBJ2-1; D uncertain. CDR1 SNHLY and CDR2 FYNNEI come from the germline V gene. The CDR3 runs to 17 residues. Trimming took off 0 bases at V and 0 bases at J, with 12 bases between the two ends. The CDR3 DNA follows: TGTGCCAGCAGTGAAGCGCTTGGCCGCGGCTCCTACAATGAGCAGTTCTTC. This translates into CASSEALGRGSYNEQFF.

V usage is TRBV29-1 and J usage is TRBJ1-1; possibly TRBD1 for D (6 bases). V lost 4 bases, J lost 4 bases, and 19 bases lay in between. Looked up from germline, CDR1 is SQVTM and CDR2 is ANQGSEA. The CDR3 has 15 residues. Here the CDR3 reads CSVAQGKVMGTEAFF. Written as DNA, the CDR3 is TGCAGCGTTGCCCAGGGGAAGGTCATGGGCACTGAAGCTTTCTTT.

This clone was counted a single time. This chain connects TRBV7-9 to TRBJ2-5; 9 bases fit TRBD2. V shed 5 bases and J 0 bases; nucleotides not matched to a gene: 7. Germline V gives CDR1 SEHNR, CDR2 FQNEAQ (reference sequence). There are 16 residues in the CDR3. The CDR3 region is CASSLGLALYQETQYF. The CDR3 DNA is TGTGCCAGCAGCCTTGGACTAGCGCTGTACCAAGAGACCCAGTACTTC.

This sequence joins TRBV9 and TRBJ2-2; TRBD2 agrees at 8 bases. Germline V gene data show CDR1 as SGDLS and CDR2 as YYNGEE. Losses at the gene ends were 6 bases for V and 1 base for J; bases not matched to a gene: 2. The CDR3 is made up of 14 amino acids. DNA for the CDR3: TGTGCCAGCAAAGCGGGGGAGAACACCGGGGAGCTGTTTTTT. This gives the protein CASKAGENTGELFF.

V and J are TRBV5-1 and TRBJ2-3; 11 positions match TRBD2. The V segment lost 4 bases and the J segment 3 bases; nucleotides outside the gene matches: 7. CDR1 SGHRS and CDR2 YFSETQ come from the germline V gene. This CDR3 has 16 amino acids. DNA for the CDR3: TGCGCCAGCAGCACCACTCTAGCGGGGGGTACAGATACGCAGTATTTT. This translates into CASSTTLAGGTDTQYF.

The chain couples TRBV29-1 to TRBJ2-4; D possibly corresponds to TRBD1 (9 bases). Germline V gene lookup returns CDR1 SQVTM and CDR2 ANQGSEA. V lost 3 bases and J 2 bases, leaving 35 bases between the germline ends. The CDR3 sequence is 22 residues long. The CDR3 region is CSVEGHRGLAGEGFFPKNIQYF. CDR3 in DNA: TGCAGCGTTGAGGGGCACAGGGGGCTAGCGGGTGAGGGTTTCTTCCCCAAAAACATTCAGTACTTC.

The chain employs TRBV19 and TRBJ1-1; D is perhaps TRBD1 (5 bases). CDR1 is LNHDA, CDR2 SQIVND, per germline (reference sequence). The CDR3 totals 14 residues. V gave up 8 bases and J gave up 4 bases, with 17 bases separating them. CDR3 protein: CASCLGGAGTEAFF. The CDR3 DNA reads TGTGCCAGTTGCTTGGGCGGGGCAGGCACTGAAGCTTTCTTT.